The T cell receptor (beta chain) described here comes from a study of shared clonotypes between healthy human individuals. The CDR3 extends over 15 amino acids. In germline, CDR1 is MNHNS, CDR2 SASEGT. Trimming removed 7 bases at V and 0 bases at J, with 12 bases between. Assay: immunoSEQ multiplex PCR; the TCRdb copy retains only in-frame clones and omits some. The sample shows approximately 2,000,000 clones, 85% to 95% of them seen only once. The chain couples TRBV6-1 to TRBJ2-2, with no clear D. The specimen sequenced was naive CD4+ T cells from PBMCs. The subset was: CD45RA+ positively selected. The origin of this receptor is a man aged 18 to 30 in good health. Some clones in this sample may be carry-over from other donors' samples. CDR3 nucleotide sequence: TGTGCCAGCACAAGAGACCCTTCGAACACCGGGGAGCTGTTTTTT. Its protein is CASTRDPSNTGELFF.